The sequence of this T cell receptor (beta chain) was determined in a study of cytomegalovirus exposure and HLA in healthy donors. Broader study findings: A prior analysis recorded that most TCR beta V segments were productive about 90% or about 30% of the time.

The donors comprised healthy bone marrow donors. PCR involved 60 Vbeta and 13 Jbeta primers. Clones were read by immunoSEQ multiplex PCR, and TCRdb kept only the in-frame ones, dropping some. The repertoire holds 140,000 or so clones, with approximately 80% as singletons. With regard to this clone: No antigen is known for it.

CDR1 is SGHDN, CDR2 FVKESK, per germline. The CDR3 contains 19 residues. Trimming removed 0 bases from V and 0 bases from J, with 18 bases in between. Sequenced input: PBMCs. The clonotype originates from a woman aged 18-29 years in good health and CMV-seropositive. This chain uses TRBV14 with TRBJ1-5, with D perhaps TRBD1 (6 bases). Here the CDR3 reads CASSQDPPDSWYSNQPQHF. CDR3 nucleotides: TGTGCCAGCAGCCAAGATCCTCCGGACAGCTGGTATAGCAATCAGCCCCAGCATTTT. Full variable domain (outside the CDR3, taken from reference TRBV14 and TRBJ1-5): EAGVTQFPSHSVIEKGQTVTLRCDPISGHDNLYWYRRVMGKEIKFLLHFVKESKQDESGMPNNRFLAERTGGTYSTLKVQPAELEDSGVYFCASSQDPPDSWYSNQPQHFGDGTRLSIL.